The 4 T cell receptor beta chains listed next were all sequenced from one sample in a study of blood T cells in healthy people across ages (dated by TCRdb to between 2015 and 2016). Receptors were amplified or captured by 5' RACE. TCRdb shows the sequencer as Illumina HiSeq 2500. A second PCR of about 6 to 11 cycles was run with a J-beta primer mix and a sample-barcoded 5' primer. In TCRdb, the public reads were trimmed at Q25 with fastp and aligned with MiXCR, with productive beta chains retained. For every CDR3 protein sequence, its rows merge into one entry that carries the most common genes and DNA. The sample table shows around 990,000 distinct CDR3 sequences, and about 23% are seen once. Clones ranked in the top ten supply about 0.8% of the sample. The same data also went into a second study, on T cells of mothers and their children.

Sequencing was done on a sample of blood. These receptor sequences come from a girl aged 2 to 10 in good health.

The rearrangement joins TRBV2 to TRBJ1-1, with TRBD1 matching 7 bases. The V gene end was trimmed by 6 bases and the J gene end by 1 base; junction bases not matched to a gene: 5. Germline lookup yields CDR1 SNHLY and CDR2 FYNNEI. This CDR3 comprises 14 residues. In nucleotides, the CDR3 is TGTGCCAGCAGGGTAGGGGGCCGGAACACTGAAGCTTTCTTT. It specifies CASRVGGRNTEAFF.

This clonotype came up once. This chain links TRBV5-1 with TRBJ2-3, with TRBD1 identical over 7 bases. CDR1 is SGHRS and CDR2 is YFSETQ in the germline V gene. The CDR3 contains 15 residues. The junction had 10 bases not matched to a gene; V was cut back by 4 bases and J by 5 bases. The CDR3 DNA reads as TGCGCCAGCAGCCTGGACCCGGGACAGAGAGATACGCAGTATTTT. It encodes CASSLDPGQRDTQYF. Combining the CDR3 with reference TRBV5-1 and TRBJ2-3 gives the whole variable domain KAGVTQTPRYLIKTRGQQVTLSCSPISGHRSVSWYQQTPGQGLQFLFEYFSETQRNKGNFPGRFSGRQFSNSRSEMNVSTLELGDSALYLCASSLDPGQRDTQYFGPGTRLTVL.

This sequence joins TRBV7-2 and TRBJ1-2; perhaps TRBD1 as D (6 bases). There are 16 residues in the CDR3. Germline V gene lookup returns CDR1 SGHTA and CDR2 FQGNSA. Deletions cut 0 bases from V and 7 bases from J, with 18 bases between. CDR3 DNA sequence: TGTGCCAGCAGCTTAGCCCCGCCGCCGGGGGCGGGTGGCTACACCTTC. This sequence encodes CASSLAPPPGAGGYTF. The full variable domain, rest sourced from reference TRBV7-2 and TRBJ1-2, is GAGVSQSPSNKVTEKGKDVELRCDPISGHTALYWYRQSLGQGLEFLIYFQGNSAPDKSGLPSDRFSAERTGGSVSTLTIQRTQQEDSAVYLCASSLAPPPGAGGYTFGSGTRLTVV.

The chain links TRBV12-5 to TRBJ2-5, with D unresolved. Trimming shortened V by 1 base and J by 3 bases, and 15 bases separated the two germline ends. The V gene's germline CDR1 is LGHNT and CDR2 FRNRAP. This CDR3 region has 16 residues. CDR3 DNA: TGTGCTAGTGGTTTGGCCTACTCCTTCGTTGAAGAGACCCAGTACTTC. It is translated as CASGLAYSFVEETQYF.